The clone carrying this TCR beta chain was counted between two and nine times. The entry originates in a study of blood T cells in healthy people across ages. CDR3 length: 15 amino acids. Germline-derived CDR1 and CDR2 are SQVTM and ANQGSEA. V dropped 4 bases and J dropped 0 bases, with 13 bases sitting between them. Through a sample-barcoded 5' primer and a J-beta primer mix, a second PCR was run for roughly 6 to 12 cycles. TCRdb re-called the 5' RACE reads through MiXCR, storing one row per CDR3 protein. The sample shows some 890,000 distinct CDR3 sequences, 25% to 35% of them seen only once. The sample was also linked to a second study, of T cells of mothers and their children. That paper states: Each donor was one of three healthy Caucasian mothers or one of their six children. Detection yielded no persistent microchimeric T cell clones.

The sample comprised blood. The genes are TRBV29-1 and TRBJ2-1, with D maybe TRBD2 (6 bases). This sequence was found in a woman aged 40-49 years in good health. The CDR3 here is CSVGLGGISYNEQFF. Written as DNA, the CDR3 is TGCAGCGTTGGGCTCGGGGGAATCTCCTACAATGAGCAGTTCTTC.